Below, one TCR beta chain is given with its context. The sample originates from a study of cytomegalovirus exposure and HLA in healthy donors. The PCR ran on 60 Vbeta and 13 Jbeta primers. Method: immunoSEQ multiplex PCR; TCRdb's copy keeps in-frame clones and lacks some. The sample has some 150,000 clones; around 80% are singletons. Germline V gene sequence: CDR1 GTSNPN, CDR2 SVGIG (reference sequence). After removal of 5 bases from V and 0 bases from J, the junction contained 6 bases not matched to a gene. The CDR3 loop spans 15 amino acids. The chain combines TRBV30 with TRBJ2-1; 8 bases line up with TRBD2. Source material: PBMCs. This clonotype originated in a man aged 25 to 45 in good health and CMV-seropositive. CDR3: CAWCPGGSSYNEQFF. CDR3 coding DNA: TGTGCCTGGTGCCCGGGGGGGAGCTCCTACAATGAGCAGTTCTTC.